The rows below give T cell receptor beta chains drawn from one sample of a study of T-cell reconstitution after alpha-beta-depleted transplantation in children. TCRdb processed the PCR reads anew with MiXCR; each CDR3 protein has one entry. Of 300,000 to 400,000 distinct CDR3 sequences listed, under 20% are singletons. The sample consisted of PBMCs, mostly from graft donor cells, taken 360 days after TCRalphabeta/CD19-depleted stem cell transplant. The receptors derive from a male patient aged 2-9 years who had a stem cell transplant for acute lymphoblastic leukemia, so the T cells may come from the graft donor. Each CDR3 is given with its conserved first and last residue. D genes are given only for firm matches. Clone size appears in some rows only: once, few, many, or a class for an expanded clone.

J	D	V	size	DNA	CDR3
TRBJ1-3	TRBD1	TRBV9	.	TGTGCCAGCAGCCCTTGGGGACAGGGAGCTGGAAACACCATATATTTT	CASSPWGQGAGNTIYF
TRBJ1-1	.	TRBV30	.	TGTGCCTGGAGTGTACCAGGGGACACTGAAGCTTTCTTT	CAWSVPGDTEAFF
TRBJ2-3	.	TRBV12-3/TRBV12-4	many	TGTGCCAGCAGTGGGAGAGTTAGCACAGATACGCAGTATTTT	CASSGRVSTDTQYF
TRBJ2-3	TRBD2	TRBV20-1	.	TGCAGTGCTATGCGGGAGGGCCGAACGCAGTATTTT	CSAMREGRTQYF
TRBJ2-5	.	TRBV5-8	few	TGTGCCAGCAGCTTTTGGGAGAGTCAAGAGACCCAGTACTTC	CASSFWESQETQYF
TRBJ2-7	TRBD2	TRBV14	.	TGTGCCAGCAGCCTTCCGGTAGGGGCGGGAGGGTCCACGGGCTACGAGCAGTACTTC	CASSLPVGAGGSTGYEQYF
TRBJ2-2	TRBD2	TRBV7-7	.	TGTGCTAGCATCTCTCGGCCTAGCGGGAGGACCAACACCGGGGAGCTGTTTTTT	CASISRPSGRTNTGELFF
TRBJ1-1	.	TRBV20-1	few	TGCAGTGCTAGACCTCTACAGGGAGTGTGGACTGAAGCTTTCTTT	CSARPLQGVWTEAFF
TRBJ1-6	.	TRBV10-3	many	TGTGCCAGCCGCCCGAGCTCCTATAATTCACCCCTCCACTTT	CASRPSSYNSPLHF
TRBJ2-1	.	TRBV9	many	TGTGCCAGCAGCGTTTCTTGGGGCATAGTTGATGAGCAGTTCTTC	CASSVSWGIVDEQFF
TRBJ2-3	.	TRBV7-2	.	TGTGCCAGCAGCTTAGGCCAGGGCGGGATAGATACGCAGTATTTT	CASSLGQGGIDTQYF
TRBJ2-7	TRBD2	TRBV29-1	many	TGCAGCGCCAGGGGACTAGCGGGAGAAAGCGAGCAGTACTTC	CSARGLAGESEQYF
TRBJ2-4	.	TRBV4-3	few	TGCGCCAGCAGCCAAGAGCTATGGGGTGCCAAAAACATTCAGTACTTC	CASSQELWGAKNIQYF
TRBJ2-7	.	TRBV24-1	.	TGTGCCACCAGTGAGCAGACACCGACCTACGAGCAGTACTTC	CATSEQTPTYEQYF
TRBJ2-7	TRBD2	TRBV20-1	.	TGCTGTGCTAGAGAACTAGCGATGATCTCCTACGAGCAGTACTTC	CCARELAMISYEQYF
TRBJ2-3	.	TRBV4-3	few	TGCGCCAGCAGCCACACAAAAAAATGGCCGGCAGATACGCAGTATTTT	CASSHTKKWPADTQYF
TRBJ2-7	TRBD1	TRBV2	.	TGTGCCAGCGACCGGGACAGGGGCTCCTACGAGCAGTACTTC	CASDRDRGSYEQYF
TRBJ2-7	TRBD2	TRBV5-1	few	TGCGCCAGCAGCTCACCCCCGGGACTAGCGGGAGCAGCTGGGAGCGAGCAGTACTTC	CASSSPPGLAGAAGSEQYF
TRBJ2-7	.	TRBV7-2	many	TGTGTCAGCAACCGACACGGATCCTACGAGCAGTACTTC	CVSNRHGSYEQYF
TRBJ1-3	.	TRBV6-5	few	TGTGCCAGCAGTTACTCTGGGGGGCAAAACACCATATATTTT	CASSYSGGQNTIYF
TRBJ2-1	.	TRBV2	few	TGTGCCAGCAGTGAAAAAGTTGTATCGGGGGTTAGCTCCTACAATGAGCAGTTCTTC	CASSEKVVSGVSSYNEQFF
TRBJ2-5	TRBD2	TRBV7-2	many	TGTGCCAGCAGCTACCGGACTAGTTTGCCAGAGACCCAGTACTTC	CASSYRTSLPETQYF
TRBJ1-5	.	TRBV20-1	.	TGCAGTGCTAGAGCAAGCAATCAGCCCCAGCATTTT	CSARASNQPQHF
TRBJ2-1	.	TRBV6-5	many	TGTGCCAGCAGTTACCCCACCGGGGGCCCGGACAATGAGCAGTTCTTC	CASSYPTGGPDNEQFF
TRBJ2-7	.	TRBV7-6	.	TGTGCCAGCAGCTTAGGGACAGCGGCCTCCTACGAGCAGTACTTC	CASSLGTAASYEQYF
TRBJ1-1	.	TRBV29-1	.	TGCAGTGCAGGACAAGCTGAAGCTTTCTTT	CSAGQAEAFF
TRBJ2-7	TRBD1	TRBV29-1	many	TGCAGCGTTGCAGGGGGCTACGAGCAGTACTTC	CSVAGGYEQYF
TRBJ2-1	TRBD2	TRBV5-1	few	TGCGCCAGCTCTCGGGAGGCTAGCGGATACAATGAGCAGTTCTTC	CASSREASGYNEQFF
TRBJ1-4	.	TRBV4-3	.	TGCGCCAGCAAAAGGGGTTTGAGAAAACTGTTTTTT	CASKRGLRKLFF
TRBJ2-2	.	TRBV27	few	TGTGCCAGCAGTTGGACAATTCTTACCGGGGAGCTGTTTTTT	CASSWTILTGELFF
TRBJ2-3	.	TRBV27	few	TGTGCCAGCAGTACGCCCCTGGGGGCAGCCGCTAGCACAGATACGCAGTATTTT	CASSTPLGAAASTDTQYF
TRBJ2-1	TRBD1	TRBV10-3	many	TGTGCCACCGGACAGGGGGCGACCAATGAGCAGTTCTTC	CATGQGATNEQFF
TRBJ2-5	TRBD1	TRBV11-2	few	TGTGCCAGCAGCTTAGAAGGGACAGCTCGAGAGACCCAGTACTTC	CASSLEGTARETQYF
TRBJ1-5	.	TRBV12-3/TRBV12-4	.	TGTGCCAGCAGTTTAGGGCACAGTCCGCAGCCCCAGCATTTT	CASSLGHSPQPQHF
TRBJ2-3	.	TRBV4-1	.	TGCGCCAGCAGCTTACCGGGGAAGGGTACGCAGTATTTT	CASSLPGKGTQYF
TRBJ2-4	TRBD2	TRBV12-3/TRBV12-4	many	TGTGCCAGCAGTCGGGAGGGGAGAAACATTCAGTACTTC	CASSREGRNIQYF
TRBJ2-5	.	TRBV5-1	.	TGCGCCAGCACAGGGTTGGAAGAGACCCAGTACTTC	CASTGLEETQYF
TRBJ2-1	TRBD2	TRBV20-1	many	TGCAGTGCTGACCCGAGCGGGAGGCCTTACAATGAGCAGTTCTTC	CSADPSGRPYNEQFF
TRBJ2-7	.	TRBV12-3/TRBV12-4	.	TGTGCCAGCAGTTTAGAGGGCAGGGGGGGATATAGCTACGAGCAGTACTTC	CASSLEGRGGYSYEQYF
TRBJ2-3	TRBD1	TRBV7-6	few	TGTGCCAGCAGCAGGACAGGGGGCTCAGATACGCAGTATTTT	CASSRTGGSDTQYF
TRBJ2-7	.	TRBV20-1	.	TGCAGTGCTAGAGGGCAGAACTCCTACGAGCAGTACTTC	CSARGQNSYEQYF
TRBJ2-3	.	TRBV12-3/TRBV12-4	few	TGTGCCAGCAGTGCCGTCAGAGCGAGCACAGATACGCAGTATTTT	CASSAVRASTDTQYF
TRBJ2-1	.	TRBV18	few	TGTGCCAGCTCACCAACAGGACAGAAAGCGCGACGAGGGGAGCAGTTCTTC	CASSPTGQKARRGEQFF
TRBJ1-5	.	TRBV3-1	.	TGTGCCTTCAGTGGTAGGGGCGGTCAGCCCCAGCATTTT	CAFSGRGGQPQHF
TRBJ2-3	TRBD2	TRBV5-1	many	TGCGCCAGCAGCTGGGAGTCCGGGACTAGCGGGATGTATTTT	CASSWESGTSGMYF
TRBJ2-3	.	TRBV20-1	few	TGCAGTGCTAGAGAGGAGGGAACAGATACGCAGTATTTT	CSAREEGTDTQYF
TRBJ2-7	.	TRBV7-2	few	TGTGCCAGCAGCTTCGATATGGACGAGCAGTACTTC	CASSFDMDEQYF
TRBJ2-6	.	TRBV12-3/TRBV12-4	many	TGTGCCAGCAGTTATCACGGTGCCCGCTCTGGGGCCAACGTCCTGACTTTC	CASSYHGARSGANVLTF
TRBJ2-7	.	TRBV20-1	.	TGCAGTGCTAGCTTGGCGGGGAGCTCCTACGAGCAGTACTTC	CSASLAGSSYEQYF
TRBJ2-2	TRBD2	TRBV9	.	TGTGCCAGCAGCGGACGCCCTAGCGGGAGTAACACCGGGGAGCTGTTTTTT	CASSGRPSGSNTGELFF
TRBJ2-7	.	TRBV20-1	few	TGCAGTGCTAGAGATAAGGGGGTGATGGGCGAGCAGTACTTC	CSARDKGVMGEQYF
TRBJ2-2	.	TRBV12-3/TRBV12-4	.	TGTGCCAGCAGTCAGACTAGTTCGAACACCGGGGAGCTGTTTTTT	CASSQTSSNTGELFF
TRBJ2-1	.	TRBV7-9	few	TGTGCCAGCAGCTTTGTCCGATTTATAGGCTACAATGAGCAGTTCTTC	CASSFVRFIGYNEQFF
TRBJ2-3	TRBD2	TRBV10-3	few	TGTGCCATCAGTGAACGAGCGGGGGGGGGCGTGGATACGCAGTATTTT	CAISERAGGGVDTQYF
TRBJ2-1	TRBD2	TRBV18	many	TGTGCCAGCTCACCGGGACTAGCGGAGCTCAATGAGCAGTTCTTC	CASSPGLAELNEQFF
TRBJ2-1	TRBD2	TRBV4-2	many	TGTGCCAGCAGCGATCCACTAGCGGGAGTGAATGTCTATGAGCAGTTCTTC	CASSDPLAGVNVYEQFF
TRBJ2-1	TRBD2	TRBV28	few	TGTGCCTCGACTAGCCTCAATGAGCAGTTCTTC	CASTSLNEQFF
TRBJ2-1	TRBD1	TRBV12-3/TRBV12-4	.	TGTGCCAGCAGTTTAACCGGGACAGGTGTGTGGGGGCAGTTCTTC	CASSLTGTGVWGQFF
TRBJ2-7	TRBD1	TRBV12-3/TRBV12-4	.	TGTGCCAGCACGTCCGGGACAGGGGCAAAATCCTACGAGCAGTACTTC	CASTSGTGAKSYEQYF
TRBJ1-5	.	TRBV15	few	TGTGCCACCAGCAGAGTGGCCGGGGAGGGCAATCAGCCCCAGCATTTT	CATSRVAGEGNQPQHF